This T cell receptor (beta chain) is drawn from a study of T cells expressing NK-cell markers. The wider study: Among eight sequenced donors, seven carried HCMV seropositivity while one was seronegative. General study findings and limits: Evidence did not settle whether expanded NKG2C+ T cell clones targeted HCMV.

UMI-tagged 5'RACE template switching yielded the TCR beta cDNA. Each CDR3 protein gets one entry in TCRdb, which reprocessed the 5' RACE reads and gives no DNA. This repertoire includes about 110,000 distinct CDR3 sequences. The CDR3 runs 16 residues. The germline CDR1 and CDR2 sequences are SGHRS and YFSETQ. Comment on this clonotype: Its antigen is undetermined.

The chain employs TRBV5-1 and TRBJ2-1. This receptor was obtained from a woman aged 18 to 75 in good health. Input material: blood T cells: a sorted CD56 or NKG2C T cell subset, CD4+ or CD8+ T cells, or bulk PBMC T cells (not recorded which). This chain's CDR3 is CASSLFPGSSYNEQFF.